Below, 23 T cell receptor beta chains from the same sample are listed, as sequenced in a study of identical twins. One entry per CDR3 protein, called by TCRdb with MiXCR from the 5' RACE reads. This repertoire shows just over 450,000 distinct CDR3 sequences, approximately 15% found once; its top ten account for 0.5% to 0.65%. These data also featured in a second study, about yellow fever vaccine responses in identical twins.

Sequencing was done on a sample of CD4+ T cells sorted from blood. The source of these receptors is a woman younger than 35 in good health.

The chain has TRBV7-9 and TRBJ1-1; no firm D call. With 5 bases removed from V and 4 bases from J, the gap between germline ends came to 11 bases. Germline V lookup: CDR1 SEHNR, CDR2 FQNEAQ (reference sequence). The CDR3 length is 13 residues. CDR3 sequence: CASSTGIGTEAFF. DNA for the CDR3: TGTGCCAGCAGCACCGGAATCGGCACTGAAGCTTTCTTT.

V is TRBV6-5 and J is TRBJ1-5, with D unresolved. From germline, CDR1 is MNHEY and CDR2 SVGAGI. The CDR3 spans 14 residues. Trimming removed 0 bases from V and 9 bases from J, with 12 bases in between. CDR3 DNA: TGTGCCAGCAGTTACTCCAGGCCGCCATGGCCCCAGCATTTT. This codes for CASSYSRPPWPQHF.

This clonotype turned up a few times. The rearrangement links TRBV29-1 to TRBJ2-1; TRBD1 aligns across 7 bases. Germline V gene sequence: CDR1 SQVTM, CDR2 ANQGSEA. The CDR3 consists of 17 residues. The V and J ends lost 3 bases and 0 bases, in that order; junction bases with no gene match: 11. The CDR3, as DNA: TGCAGCGTTGAGGGGAGTTACAGGGGAAGCTCCTACAATGAGCAGTTCTTC. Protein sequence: CSVEGSYRGSSYNEQFF.

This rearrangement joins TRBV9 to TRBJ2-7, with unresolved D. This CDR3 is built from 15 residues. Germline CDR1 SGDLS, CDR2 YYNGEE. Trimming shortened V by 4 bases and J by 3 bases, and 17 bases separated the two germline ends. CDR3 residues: CASSSRSRNDYEQYF. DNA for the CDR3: TGTGCCAGCAGCAGTAGATCAAGAAACGACTACGAGCAGTACTTC.

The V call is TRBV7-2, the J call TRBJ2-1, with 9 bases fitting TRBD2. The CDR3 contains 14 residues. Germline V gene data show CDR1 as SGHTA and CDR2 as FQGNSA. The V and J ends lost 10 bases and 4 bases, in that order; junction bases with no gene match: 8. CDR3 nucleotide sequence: TGTGCCATGCGGCGGGGGGGCCTGTACAATGAGCAGTTCTTC. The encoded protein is CAMRRGGLYNEQFF.

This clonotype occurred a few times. The CDR3 nucleotides read TGCAGTGCTAGGCTCAGGGGCTACGAGCAGTACTTC. Translating gives CSARLRGYEQYF. This chain connects TRBV20-1 to TRBJ2-7; possibly TRBD1 for D (6 bases). In germline, CDR1 is DFQATT, CDR2 SNEGSKA (reference sequence). The CDR3 extends over 12 amino acids. Between the trimmed V and J ends, which lost 3 bases and 3 bases, there was a span of 9 bases.

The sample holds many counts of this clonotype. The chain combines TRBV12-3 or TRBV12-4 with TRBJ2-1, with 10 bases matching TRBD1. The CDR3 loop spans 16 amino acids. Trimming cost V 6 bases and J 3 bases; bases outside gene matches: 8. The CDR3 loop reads CASRMGTGEGYNEQFF. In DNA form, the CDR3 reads TGTGCCAGCAGAATGGGGACAGGGGAAGGCTACAATGAGCAGTTCTTC.

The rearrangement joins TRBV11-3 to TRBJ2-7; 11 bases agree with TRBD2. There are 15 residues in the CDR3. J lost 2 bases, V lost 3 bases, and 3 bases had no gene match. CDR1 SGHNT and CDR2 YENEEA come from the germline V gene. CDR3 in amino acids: CASSFTSGSAYEQYF. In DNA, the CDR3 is TGTGCCAGCAGCTTCACTAGCGGGAGCGCCTACGAGCAGTACTTC.

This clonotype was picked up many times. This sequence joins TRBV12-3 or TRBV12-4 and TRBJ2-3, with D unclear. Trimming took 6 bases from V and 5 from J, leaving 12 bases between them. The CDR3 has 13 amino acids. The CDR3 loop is CASSHPTGDTQYF. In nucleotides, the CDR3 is TGTGCCAGCAGCCACCCCACTGGAGATACGCAGTATTTT.

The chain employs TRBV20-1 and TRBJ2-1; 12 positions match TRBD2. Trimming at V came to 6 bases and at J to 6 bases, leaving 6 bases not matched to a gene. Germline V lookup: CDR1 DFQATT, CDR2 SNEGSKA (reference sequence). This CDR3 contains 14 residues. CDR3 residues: CSASRTSGANEQFF. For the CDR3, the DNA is TGCAGTGCCAGCCGGACTAGCGGGGCCAATGAGCAGTTCTTC.

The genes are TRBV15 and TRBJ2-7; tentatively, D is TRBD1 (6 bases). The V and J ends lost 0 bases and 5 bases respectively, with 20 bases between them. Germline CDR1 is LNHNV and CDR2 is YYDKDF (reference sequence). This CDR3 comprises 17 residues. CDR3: CATSRDRPMHRAHEQYF. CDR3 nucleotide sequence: TGTGCCACCAGCAGAGATCGCCCCATGCACAGGGCCCACGAGCAGTACTTC.

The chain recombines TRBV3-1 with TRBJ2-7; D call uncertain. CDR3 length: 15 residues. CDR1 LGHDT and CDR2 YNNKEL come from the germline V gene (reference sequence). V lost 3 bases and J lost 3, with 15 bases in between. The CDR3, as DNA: TGTGCCAGCAGCCATGCTGGTTCCAGTAGCTACGAGCAGTACTTC. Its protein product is CASSHAGSSSYEQYF.

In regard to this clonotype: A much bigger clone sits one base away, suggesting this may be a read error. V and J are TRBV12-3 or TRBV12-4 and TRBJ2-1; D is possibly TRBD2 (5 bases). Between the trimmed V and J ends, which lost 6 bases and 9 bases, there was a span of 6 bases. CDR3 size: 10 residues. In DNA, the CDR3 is TGTGCCAGCAGCCGGGGTGAGCAGTTCTTC. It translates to CASSRGEQFF.

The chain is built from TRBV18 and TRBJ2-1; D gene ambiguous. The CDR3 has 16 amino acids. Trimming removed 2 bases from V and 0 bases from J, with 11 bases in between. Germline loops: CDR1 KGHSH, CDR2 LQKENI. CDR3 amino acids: CASSPIMPVSYNEQFF. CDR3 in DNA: TGTGCCAGCTCACCAATTATGCCTGTCTCCTACAATGAGCAGTTCTTC.

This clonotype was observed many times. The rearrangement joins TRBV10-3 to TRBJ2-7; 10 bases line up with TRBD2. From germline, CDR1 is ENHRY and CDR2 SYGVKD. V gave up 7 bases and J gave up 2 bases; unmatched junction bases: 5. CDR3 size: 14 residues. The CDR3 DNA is TGTGCCATCAAAGGGACTAGCGAAACCTACGAGCAGTACTTC. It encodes CAIKGTSETYEQYF.

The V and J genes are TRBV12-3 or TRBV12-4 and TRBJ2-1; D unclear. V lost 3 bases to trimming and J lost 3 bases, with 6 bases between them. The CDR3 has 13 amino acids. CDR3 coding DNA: TGTGCCAGCAGTTTTTCGCACTACAATGAGCAGTTCTTC. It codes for CASSFSHYNEQFF.

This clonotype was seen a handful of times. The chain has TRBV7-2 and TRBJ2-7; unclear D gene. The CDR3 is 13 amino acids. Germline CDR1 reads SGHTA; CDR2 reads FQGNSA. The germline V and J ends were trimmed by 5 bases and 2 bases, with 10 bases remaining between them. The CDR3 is CASSPGSAYEQYF. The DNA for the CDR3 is TGTGCCAGCAGCCCCGGATCCGCCTACGAGCAGTACTTC.

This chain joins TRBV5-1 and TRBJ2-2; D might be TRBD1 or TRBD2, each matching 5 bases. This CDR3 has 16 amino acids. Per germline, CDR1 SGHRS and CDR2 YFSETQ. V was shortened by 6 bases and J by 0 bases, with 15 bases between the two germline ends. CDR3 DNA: TGCGCCAGCACTCAGACCGGGACGGCGAACACCGGGGAGCTGTTTTTT. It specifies CASTQTGTANTGELFF.

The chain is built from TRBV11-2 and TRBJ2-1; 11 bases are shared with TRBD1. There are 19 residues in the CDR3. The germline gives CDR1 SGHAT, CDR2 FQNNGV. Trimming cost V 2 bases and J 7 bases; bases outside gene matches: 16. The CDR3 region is CASSLWSPSGTGGHNEQFF. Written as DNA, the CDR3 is TGTGCCAGCAGCTTATGGTCGCCCTCCGGGACAGGGGGTCATAATGAGCAGTTCTTC.

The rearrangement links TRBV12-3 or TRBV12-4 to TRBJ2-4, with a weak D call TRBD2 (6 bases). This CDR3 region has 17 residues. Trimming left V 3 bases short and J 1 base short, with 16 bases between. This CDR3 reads CASSLRAGQGAKNIQYF. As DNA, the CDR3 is TGTGCCAGCAGTTTGAGGGCGGGGCAGGGTGCCAAAAACATTCAGTACTTC.

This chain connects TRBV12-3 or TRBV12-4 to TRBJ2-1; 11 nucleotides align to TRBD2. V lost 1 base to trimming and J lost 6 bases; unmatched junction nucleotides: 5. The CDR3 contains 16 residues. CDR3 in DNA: TGTGCCAGCAGTTTAGGAGGAGGGACTAGCGGCAATGAGCAGTTCTTC. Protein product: CASSLGGGTSGNEQFF.

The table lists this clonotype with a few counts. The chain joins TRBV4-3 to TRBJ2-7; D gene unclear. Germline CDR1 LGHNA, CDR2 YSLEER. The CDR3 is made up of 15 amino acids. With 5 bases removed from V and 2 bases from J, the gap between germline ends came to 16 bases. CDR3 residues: CASSAALTVTYEQYF. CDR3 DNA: TGCGCCAGCAGCGCAGCCCTTACAGTTACCTACGAGCAGTACTTC.

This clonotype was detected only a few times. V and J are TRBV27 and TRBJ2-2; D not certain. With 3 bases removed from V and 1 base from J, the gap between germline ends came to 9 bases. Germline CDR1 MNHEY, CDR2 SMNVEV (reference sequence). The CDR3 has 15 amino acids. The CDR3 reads CASSFLLKNTGELFF. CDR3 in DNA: TGTGCCAGCAGTTTTCTTCTCAAGAACACCGGGGAGCTGTTTTTT.